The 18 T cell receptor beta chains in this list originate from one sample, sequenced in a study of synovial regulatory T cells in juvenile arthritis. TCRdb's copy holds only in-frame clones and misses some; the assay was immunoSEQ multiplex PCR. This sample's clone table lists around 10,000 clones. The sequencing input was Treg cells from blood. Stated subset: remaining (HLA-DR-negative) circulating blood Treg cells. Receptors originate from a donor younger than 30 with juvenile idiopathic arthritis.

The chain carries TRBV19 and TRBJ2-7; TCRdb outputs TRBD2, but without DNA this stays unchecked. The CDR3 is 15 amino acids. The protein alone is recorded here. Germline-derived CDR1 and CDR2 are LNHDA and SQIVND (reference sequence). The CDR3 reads CASSTVFSEFYEQYF.

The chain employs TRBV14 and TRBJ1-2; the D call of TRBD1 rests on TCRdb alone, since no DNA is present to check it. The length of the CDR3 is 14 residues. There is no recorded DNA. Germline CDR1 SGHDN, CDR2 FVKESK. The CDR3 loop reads CASSLQGGGYGYTF.

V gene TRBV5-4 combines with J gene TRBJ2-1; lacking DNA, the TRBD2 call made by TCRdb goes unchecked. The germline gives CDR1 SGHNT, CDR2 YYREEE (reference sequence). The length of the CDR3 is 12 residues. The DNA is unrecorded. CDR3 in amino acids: CASSNAGYEQFF.

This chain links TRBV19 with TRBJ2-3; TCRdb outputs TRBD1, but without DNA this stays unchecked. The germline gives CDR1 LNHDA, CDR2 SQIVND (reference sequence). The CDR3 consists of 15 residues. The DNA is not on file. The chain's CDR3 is CASSIPRQGPDTQYF.

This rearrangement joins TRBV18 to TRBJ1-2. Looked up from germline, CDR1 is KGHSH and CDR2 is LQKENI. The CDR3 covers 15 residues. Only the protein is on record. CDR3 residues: CASSPVRETNYGYTF. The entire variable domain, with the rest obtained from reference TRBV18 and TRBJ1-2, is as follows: NAGVMQNPRHLVRRRGQEARLRCSPMKGHSHVYWYRQLPEEGLKFMVYLQKENIIDESGMPKERFSAEFPKEGPSILRIQQVVRGDSAAYFCASSPVRETNYGYTFGSGTRLTVV.

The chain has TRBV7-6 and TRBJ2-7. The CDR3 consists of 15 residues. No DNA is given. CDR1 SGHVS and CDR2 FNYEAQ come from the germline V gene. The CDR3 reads CASSSFGHRGYEQYF. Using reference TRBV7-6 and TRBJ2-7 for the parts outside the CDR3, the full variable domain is GAGVSQSPRYKVTKRGQDVALRCDPISGHVSLYWYRQALGQGPEFLTYFNYEAQQDKSGLPNDRFSAERPEGSISTLTIQRTEQRDSAMYRCASSSFGHRGYEQYFGPGTRLTVT.

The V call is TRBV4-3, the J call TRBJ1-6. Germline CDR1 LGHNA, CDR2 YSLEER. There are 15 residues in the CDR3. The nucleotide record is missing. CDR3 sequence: CASSLRTLLNSPLHF.

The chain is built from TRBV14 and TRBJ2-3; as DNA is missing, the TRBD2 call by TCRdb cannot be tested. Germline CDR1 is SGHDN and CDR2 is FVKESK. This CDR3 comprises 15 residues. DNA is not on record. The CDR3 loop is CASSQEMAAADTQYF.

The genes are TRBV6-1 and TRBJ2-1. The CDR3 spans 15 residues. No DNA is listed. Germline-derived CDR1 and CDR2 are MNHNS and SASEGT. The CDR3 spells CASSEVGQFYNEQFF.

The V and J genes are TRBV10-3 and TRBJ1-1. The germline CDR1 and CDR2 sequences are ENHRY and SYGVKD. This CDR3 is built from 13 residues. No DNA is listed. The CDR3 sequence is CAITVGVNTEAFF.

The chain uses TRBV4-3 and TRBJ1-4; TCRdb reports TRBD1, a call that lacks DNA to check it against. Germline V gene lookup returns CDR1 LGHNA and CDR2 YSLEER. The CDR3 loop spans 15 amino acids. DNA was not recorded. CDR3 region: CASSLTGTGNEKLFF.

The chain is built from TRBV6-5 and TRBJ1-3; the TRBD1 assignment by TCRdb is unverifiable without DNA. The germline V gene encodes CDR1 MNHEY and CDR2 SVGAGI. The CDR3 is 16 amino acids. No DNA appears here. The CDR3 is CASSYSLQGAGNTIYF.

CDR3: CASSLRGSGNTIYF. The chain employs TRBV7-9 and TRBJ1-3; TCRdb calls TRBD1, which cannot be checked without DNA. Germline CDR1 reads SEHNR; CDR2 reads FQNEAQ (reference sequence). There are 14 residues in the CDR3. No DNA sequence is on record. Full variable domain (rest looked up from reference TRBV7-9 and TRBJ1-3): DTGVSQNPRHKITKRGQNVTFRCDPISEHNRLYWYRQTLGQGPEFLTYFQNEAQLEKSRLLSDRFSAERPKGSFSTLEIQRTEQGDSAMYLCASSLRGSGNTIYFGEGSWLTVV.

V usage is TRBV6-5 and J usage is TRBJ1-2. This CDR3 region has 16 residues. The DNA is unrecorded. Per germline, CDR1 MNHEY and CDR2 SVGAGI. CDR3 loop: CASRFGGGILTYGYTF.

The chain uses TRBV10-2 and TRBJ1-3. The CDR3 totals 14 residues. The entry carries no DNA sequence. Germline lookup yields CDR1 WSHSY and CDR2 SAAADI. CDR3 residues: CASSDGLMGNTIYF.

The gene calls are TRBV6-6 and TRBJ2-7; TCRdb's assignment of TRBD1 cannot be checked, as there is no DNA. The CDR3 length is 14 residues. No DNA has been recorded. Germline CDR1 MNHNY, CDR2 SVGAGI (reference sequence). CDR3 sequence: CASSYPHRAGEQYF.

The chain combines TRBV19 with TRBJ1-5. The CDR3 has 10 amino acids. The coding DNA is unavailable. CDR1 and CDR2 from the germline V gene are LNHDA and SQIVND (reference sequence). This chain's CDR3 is CASRGEAQHF.

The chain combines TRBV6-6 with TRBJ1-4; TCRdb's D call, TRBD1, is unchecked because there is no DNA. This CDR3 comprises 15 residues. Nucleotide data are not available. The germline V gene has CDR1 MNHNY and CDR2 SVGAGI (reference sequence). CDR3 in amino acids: CASSYPGGTNEKLFF.